One sample yielded the 3 T cell receptor beta chains listed below, sequenced in a study of OX40 agonist ivuxolimab in advanced cancers. The protocol was immunoSEQ multiplex PCR, while the TCRdb copy is restricted to in-frame clones and leaves out a portion. The data contain about 64,000 clones, 80% to 90% of them seen just once; the ten biggest clones take up more than 13%. This specimen consisted of CD4+ or CD8+ T cells sorted from blood, obtained in a trial of the OX40 agonist ivuxolimab. These receptors originate from an adult with an advanced solid tumor such as melanoma, head and neck, liver or kidney cancer.

The chain couples TRBV19 to TRBJ2-5; the match to TRBD2 covers 8 bases. This CDR3 is 15 amino acids long. CDR1 is LNHDA, CDR2 SQIVND, per germline (reference sequence). V lost 1 base and J lost 5; bases outside the gene matches: 6. The CDR3 nucleotides read TGTGCCAGTAGTATAGGAGCGGGGGCTCCGGAGACCCAGTACTTC. It translates to CASSIGAGAPETQYF.

The V gene is TRBV19, the J gene TRBJ2-2, with D uncertain. Per the germline V gene, CDR1 is LNHDA and CDR2 is SQIVND (reference sequence). The CDR3 runs 12 residues. Trimming took 6 bases from V and 6 from J, leaving 8 bases between them. The CDR3 DNA sequence: TGTGCCAGTAGGACCGAGGCCGGGGAGCTGTTTTTT. Amino acids: CASRTEAGELFF.

This chain connects TRBV27 to TRBJ2-3; 8 bases are a match to TRBD2. J was trimmed by 1 base and V by 6 bases; bases with no gene match: 0. The germline gives CDR1 MNHEY, CDR2 SMNVEV (reference sequence). There are 13 residues in the CDR3. The CDR3 region is CASRLAGTDTQYF. CDR3 nucleotide sequence: TGTGCCAGCAGACTAGCGGGCACAGATACGCAGTATTTT.